The clone carrying this TCR beta chain was seen many times. As yet, its antigen is unknown. Exclusion followed for patients with uncontrolled infection, other autoimmune disease, pregnancy or lactation. The authors took PBMCs from roughly 10 ml fresh peripheral blood. The CDR3 spans 14 residues. CDR1 is KGHSH and CDR2 is LQKENI in the germline V gene. V lost 6 bases and J 3 bases, leaving 15 bases between the germline ends. The data were obtained in a study of T cells in Graves' hyperthyroidism and ophthalmopathy. General study results and limits: Most clonotypes expanded in the thyroid (above 0.001) were also present in blood.

Researchers amplified the TCR beta CDR3 regions from RNA transcripts. During a first-round RT-PCR of the TCR CDR3, the HTBI primer set was used. TCRdb re-called the multiplex PCR reads with MiXCR, one entry per CDR3 protein. The data contain about 250,000 distinct CDR3 sequences, roughly 22% of them singletons. Specimen: blood. This chain connects TRBV18 to TRBJ2-7; TRBD1 is a possible D gene (5 bases). This TCR came from a woman aged 40-49 years with Graves' ophthalmopathy. The CDR3: CASSRAGYGYEQYF. Here the CDR3 DNA reads TGTGCCAGCTCCCGTGCAGGGTACGGCTACGAGCAGTACTTC.